This TCR beta chain was recovered during a study of T cell repertoires in cytomegalovirus infection. Study-level information: The authors relied on CMV epitopes, both recently identified HLA-C-restricted and well-studied HLA-B-restricted. General study points: Based on cumulative public TCR beta family frequency, carriers of CMV plus the relevant HLA were identified.

The ends lost 0 bases at V and 6 bases at J; junction bases unmatched: 1. The CDR3 loop spans 13 amino acids. The germline gives CDR1 SGHVT, CDR2 SQSDAQ. About this clonotype: Its antigen is not known.

TCRdb re-called the reads through MiXCR, storing one row per CDR3 protein. The sample contains 150,000 or so distinct CDR3 sequences, more than 25% of which appear only once. The chain combines TRBV7-4 with TRBJ2-7, with 8 bases that match TRBD1. This TCR came from a human donor in good health (CMV status not recorded). Some clones in this sample may be carry-over from other donors' samples. Sequencing was performed on CD8+ T cells from cultured PBMCs, taken from culture after CMV antigen stimulation. The CDR3 DNA reads as TGTGCCAGCAGCTTAGCGCAGGGGGCCGAGCAGTACTTC. This sequence encodes CASSLAQGAEQYF.